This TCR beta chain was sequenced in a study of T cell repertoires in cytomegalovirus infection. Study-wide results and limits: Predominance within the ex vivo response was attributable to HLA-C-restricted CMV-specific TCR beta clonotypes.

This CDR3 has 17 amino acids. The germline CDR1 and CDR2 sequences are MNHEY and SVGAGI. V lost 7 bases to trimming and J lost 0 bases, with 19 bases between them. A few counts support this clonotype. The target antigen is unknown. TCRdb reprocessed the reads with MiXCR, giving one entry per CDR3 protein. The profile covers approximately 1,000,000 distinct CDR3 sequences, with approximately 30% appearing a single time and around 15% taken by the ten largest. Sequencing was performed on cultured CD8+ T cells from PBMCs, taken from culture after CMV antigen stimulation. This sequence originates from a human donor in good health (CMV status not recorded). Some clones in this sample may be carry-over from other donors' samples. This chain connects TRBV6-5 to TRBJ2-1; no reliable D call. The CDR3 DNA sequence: TGTGCCAGCAACGACGGGCCCTGGACGAGCTCCTACAATGAGCAGTTCTTC. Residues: CASNDGPWTSSYNEQFF.